These 3 T cell receptor beta chains share one sample of origin, sequenced in a study of blood T cell repertoires in COVID-19. The data were produced by immunoSEQ multiplex PCR, yet TCRdb's version contains in-frame clones alone and is incomplete. The repertoire has 350,000 to 500,000 clones, about 88% of them found once; the top ten carry about 1.5%. The sample comprised PBMCs or T cells enriched from blood (not recorded which). All receptors derive from a woman aged 18 to 35 who had been exposed to COVID-19.

The V and J genes are TRBV11-2 and TRBJ2-7; possibly TRBD2 for D (6 bases). Germline CDR1 and CDR2: SGHAT and FQNNGV. Between the trimmed V and J ends, which lost 3 bases and 2 bases, there was a span of 14 bases. This CDR3 contains 15 residues. The CDR3 reads CASSFSSRGPYEQYF. The CDR3 DNA is TGTGCCAGCAGCTTCTCCTCGCGGGGCCCCTACGAGCAGTACTTC.

The rearrangement links TRBV6-5 to TRBJ1-2; 9 positions match TRBD1. V gave up 7 bases and J gave up 4 bases; unmatched junction bases: 4. The germline V gene encodes CDR1 MNHEY and CDR2 SVGAGI. The CDR3 runs to 13 residues. The CDR3 DNA sequence: TGTGCCAGCAAGGGACAGGGCGCCTATGGCTACACCTTC. It codes for CASKGQGAYGYTF.

This chain links TRBV7-3 with TRBJ2-2; 8 bases are a match to TRBD2. Trimming removed 5 bases from V and 4 bases from J; junction bases left unmatched: 12. The CDR3 totals 17 residues. The germline CDR1 and CDR2 sequences are SGHTA and FQGTGA. The CDR3 DNA reads TGTGCCAGCAGCGCACGGGGGGGACCGTCAAGCACCGGGGAGCTGTTTTTT. Protein: CASSARGGPSSTGELFF.